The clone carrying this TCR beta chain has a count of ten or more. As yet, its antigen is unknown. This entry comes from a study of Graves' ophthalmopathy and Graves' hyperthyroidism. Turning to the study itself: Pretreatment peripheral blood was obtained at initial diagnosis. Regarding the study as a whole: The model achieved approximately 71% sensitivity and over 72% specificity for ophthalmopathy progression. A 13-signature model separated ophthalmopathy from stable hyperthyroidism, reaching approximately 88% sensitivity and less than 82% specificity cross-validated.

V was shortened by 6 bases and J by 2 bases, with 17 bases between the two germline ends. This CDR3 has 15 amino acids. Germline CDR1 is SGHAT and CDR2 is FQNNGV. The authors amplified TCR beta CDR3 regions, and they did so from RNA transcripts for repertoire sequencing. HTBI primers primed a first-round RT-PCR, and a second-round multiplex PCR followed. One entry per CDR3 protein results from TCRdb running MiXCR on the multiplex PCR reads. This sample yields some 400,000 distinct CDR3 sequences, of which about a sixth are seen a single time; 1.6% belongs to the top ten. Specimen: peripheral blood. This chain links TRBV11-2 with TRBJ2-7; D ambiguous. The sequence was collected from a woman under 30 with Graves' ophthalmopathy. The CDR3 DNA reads TGTGCCAGCAGTTCCGAGCCAGCCCGAACCTACGAGCAGTACTTC. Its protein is CASSSEPARTYEQYF.